The present TCR beta chain was sequenced within a study of vaccination and CD4 T cells after COVID-19. The treatment here: approximately 9-day PBMC culture with coronavirus spike peptide pools or control peptides (ViraFEST assay). From the unexposed donor, CD4+ T cells were collected ahead of the COVID-19 pandemic (2011-2018). With regard to this clonotype: Its antigen is as yet unknown. The DNA is left out, because the CDR3 cannot be placed on it with certainty; the CDR3 is given as TCRdb lists it.

Cultured CD4+ T cell DNA underwent sequencing with the Oncomine TCR Beta short-read assay. DNA came from CD4+ T cells after culture. TCRdb analysed the PCR reads with MiXCR anew, one entry per CDR3 protein. The sample includes approximately 7,700 distinct CDR3 sequences, approximately 57% of them seen just once. The germline V gene has CDR1 SGDLS and CDR2 YYNGEE. The CDR3 numbers 23 amino acids, ends counted. This receptor was identified in a human donor in good health. Sequencing was performed on CD4+ T cells from blood, cultured in vitro. The chain uses TRBV9 and TRBJ1-1. The chain's CDR3 is CASTNQTSMYLCASSLVGTEAFF.